Here is one T cell receptor (beta chain) with its context. Its target is unknown. Researchers ran the PCR with 60 Vbeta and 13 Jbeta primers. Some clones are missing from TCRdb's copy, which holds only in-frame ones; the method was immunoSEQ multiplex PCR. The table has about 160,000 clones, about 72% seen once. The germline V gene has CDR1 LNHDA and CDR2 SQIVND (reference sequence). Trimming pared 7 bases from V and 0 bases from J, leaving 9 bases between. This CDR3 contains 13 residues. These data are taken from a study of cytomegalovirus exposure and HLA in healthy donors. General study findings and limits: Within a later analysis, the majority of CMV-associated TCR beta chains appeared HLA-restricted.

The chain recombines TRBV19 with TRBJ1-2; D remains unclear. The receptor's source is a male donor in good health and CMV-seronegative. The sample taken for sequencing was PBMCs. DNA for the CDR3: TGTGCCAGTACCTACGTGGCTAACTATGGCTACACCTTC. It encodes CASTYVANYGYTF.